The entry below describes one T cell receptor beta chain. The antigen remains unidentified. A read error may account for a junction end that differs from germline. The analysis combined second doses at about 4 or about 12 weeks. This sample is part of a study of T cell responses to AZD1222 COVID-19 vaccine. The study's findings and limits: Reports indicate that nearly half of spike-specific TCRs are directed at unmutated variant regions.

Germline CDR1 SGHRS, CDR2 YFSETQ. The CDR3 is 15 residues long. Assay: immunoSEQ multiplex PCR; the TCRdb copy retains only in-frame clones and omits some. Counted here are roughly 110,000 clones, 70% to 90% occurring once; the ten biggest clones make up under 6.5%. This receptor was taken from an adult who received the AZD1222 COVID-19 vaccine. The sequenced sample was peripheral blood, obtained 28 days after the second AZD1222 dose. V and J are TRBV5-1 and TRBJ2-2; D perhaps matches TRBD2 (5 bases). The CDR3 DNA sequence: TGCGCCAGCAGCTATGGCGGAACGAACACCGGGAAGCTGTTTTTT. Its translation is CASSYGGTNTGKLFF.